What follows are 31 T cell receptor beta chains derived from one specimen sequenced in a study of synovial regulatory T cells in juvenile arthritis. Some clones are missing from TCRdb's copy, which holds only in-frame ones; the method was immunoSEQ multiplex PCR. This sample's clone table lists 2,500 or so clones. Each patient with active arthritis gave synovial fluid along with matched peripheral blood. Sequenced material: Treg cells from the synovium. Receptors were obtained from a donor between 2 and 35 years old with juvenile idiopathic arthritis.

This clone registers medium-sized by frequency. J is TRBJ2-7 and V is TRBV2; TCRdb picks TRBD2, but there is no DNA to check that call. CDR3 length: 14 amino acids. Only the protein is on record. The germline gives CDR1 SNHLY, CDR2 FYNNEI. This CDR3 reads CASVYSGNVYEQYF.

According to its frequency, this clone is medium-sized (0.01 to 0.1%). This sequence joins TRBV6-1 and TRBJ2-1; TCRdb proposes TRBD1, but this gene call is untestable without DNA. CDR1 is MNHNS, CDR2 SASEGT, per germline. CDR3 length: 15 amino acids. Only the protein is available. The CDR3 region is CASSQGVSSYNEQFF.

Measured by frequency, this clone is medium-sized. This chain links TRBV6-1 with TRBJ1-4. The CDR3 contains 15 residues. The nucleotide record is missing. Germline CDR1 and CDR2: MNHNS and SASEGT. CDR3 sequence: CASSEKGYSEEKLFF.

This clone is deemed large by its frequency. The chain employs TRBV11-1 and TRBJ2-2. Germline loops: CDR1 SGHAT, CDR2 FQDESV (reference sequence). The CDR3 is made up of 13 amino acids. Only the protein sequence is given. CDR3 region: CASSARGSGELFF.

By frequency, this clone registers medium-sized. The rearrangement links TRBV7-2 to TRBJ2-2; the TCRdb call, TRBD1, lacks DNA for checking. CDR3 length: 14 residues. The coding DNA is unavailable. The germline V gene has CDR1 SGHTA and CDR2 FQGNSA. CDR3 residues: CASSRGQVTGELFF.

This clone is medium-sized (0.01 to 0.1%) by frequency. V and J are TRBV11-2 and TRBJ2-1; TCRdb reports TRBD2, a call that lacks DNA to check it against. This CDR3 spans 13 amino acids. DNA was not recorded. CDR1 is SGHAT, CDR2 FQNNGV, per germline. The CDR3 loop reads CASSFGVKNEQFF.

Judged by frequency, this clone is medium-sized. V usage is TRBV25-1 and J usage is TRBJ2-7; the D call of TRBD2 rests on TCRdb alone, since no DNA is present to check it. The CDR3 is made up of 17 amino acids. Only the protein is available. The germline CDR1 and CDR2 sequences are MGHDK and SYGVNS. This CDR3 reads CASSANGVGGNLYEQYF.

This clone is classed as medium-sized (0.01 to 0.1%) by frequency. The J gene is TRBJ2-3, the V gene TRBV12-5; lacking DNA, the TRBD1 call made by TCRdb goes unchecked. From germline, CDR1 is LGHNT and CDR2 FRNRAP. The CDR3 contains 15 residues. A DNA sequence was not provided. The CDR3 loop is CASGLGSGGSDTQYF.

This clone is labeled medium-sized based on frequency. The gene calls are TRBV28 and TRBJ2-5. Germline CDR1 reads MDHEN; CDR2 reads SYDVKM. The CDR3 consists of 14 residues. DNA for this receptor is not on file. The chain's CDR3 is CASSLFGGRETQYF.

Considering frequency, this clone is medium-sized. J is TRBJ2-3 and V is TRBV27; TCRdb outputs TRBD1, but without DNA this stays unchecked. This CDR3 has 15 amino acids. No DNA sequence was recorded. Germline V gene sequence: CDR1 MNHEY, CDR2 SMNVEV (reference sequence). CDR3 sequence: CASSFQGIESDTQYF.

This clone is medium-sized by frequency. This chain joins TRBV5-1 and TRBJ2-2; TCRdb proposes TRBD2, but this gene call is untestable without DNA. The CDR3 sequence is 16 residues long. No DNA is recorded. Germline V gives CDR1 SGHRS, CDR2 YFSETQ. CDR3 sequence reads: CASSATSGRRTGELFF. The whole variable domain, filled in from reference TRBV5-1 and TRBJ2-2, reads KAGVTQTPRYLIKTRGQQVTLSCSPISGHRSVSWYQQTPGQGLQFLFEYFSETQRNKGNFPGRFSGRQFSNSRSEMNVSTLELGDSALYLCASSATSGRRTGELFFGEGSRLTVL.

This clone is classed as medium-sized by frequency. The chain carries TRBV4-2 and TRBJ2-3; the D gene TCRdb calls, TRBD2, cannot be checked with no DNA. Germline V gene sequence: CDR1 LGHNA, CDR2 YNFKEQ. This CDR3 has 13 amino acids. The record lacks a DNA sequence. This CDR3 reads CASSQASTDTQYF.

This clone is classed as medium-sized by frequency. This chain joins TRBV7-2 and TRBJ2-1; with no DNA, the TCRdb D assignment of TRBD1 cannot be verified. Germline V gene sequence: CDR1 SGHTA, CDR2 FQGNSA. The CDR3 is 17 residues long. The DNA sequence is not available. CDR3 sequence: CASSLGVGWTAELEQFF.

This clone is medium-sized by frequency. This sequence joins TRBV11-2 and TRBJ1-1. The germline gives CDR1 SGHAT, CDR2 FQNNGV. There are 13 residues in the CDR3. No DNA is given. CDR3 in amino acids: CASSLGTSAEAFF. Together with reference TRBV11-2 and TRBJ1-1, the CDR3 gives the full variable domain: EAGVAQSPRYKIIEKRQSVAFWCNPISGHATLYWYQQILGQGPKLLIQFQNNGVVDDSQLPKDRFSAERLKGVDSTLKIQPAKLEDSAVYLCASSLGTSAEAFFGQGTRLTVV.

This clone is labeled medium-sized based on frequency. The CDR3 spells CASSLGATASGANVLTF. The chain is built from TRBV7-6 and TRBJ2-6. This CDR3 comprises 17 residues. No DNA sequence is on record. Germline lookup yields CDR1 SGHVS and CDR2 FNYEAQ. The entire variable domain, with the rest obtained from reference TRBV7-6 and TRBJ2-6, is as follows: GAGVSQSPRYKVTKRGQDVALRCDPISGHVSLYWYRQALGQGPEFLTYFNYEAQQDKSGLPNDRFSAERPEGSISTLTIQRTEQRDSAMYRCASSLGATASGANVLTFGAGSRLTVL.

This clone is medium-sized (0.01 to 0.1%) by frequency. The CDR3 spells CASSLDPGSPYEQYF. This sequence joins TRBV5-1 and TRBJ2-7; TCRdb's D call of TRBD2 is untestable without DNA. The germline CDR1 and CDR2 sequences are SGHRS and YFSETQ. This CDR3 has 15 amino acids. Nucleotide data are not available.

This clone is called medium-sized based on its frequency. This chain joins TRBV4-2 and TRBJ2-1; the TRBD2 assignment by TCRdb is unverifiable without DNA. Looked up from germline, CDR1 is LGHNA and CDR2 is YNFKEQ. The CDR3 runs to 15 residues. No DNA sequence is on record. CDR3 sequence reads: CASSPIAGRGNEQFF.

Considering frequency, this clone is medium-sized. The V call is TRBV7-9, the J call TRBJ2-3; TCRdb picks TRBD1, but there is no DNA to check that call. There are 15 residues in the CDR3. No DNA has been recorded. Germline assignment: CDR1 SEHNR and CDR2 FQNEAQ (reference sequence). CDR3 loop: CASSVDRPLADTQYF. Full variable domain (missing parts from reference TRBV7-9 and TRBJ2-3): DTGVSQNPRHKITKRGQNVTFRCDPISEHNRLYWYRQTLGQGPEFLTYFQNEAQLEKSRLLSDRFSAERPKGSFSTLEIQRTEQGDSAMYLCASSVDRPLADTQYFGPGTRLTVL.

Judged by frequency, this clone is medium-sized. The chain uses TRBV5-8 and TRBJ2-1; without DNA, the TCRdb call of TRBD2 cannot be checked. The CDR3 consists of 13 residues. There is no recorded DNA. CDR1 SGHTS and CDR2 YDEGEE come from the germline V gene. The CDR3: CASSLALAREQFF. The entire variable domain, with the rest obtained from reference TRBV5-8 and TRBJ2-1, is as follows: EAGVTQSPTHLIKTRGQQATLRCSPISGHTSVYWYQQALGLGLQFLLWYDEGEERNRGNFPPRFSGRQFPNYSSELNVNALELEDSALYLCASSLALAREQFFGPGTRLTVL.

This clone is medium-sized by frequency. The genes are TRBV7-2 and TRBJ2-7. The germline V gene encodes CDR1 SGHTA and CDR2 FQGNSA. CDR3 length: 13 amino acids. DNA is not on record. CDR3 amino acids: CASSSRATYEQYF.

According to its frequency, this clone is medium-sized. CDR3 in amino acids: CASSPGLAGNTGELFF. The rearrangement uses TRBV18 and TRBJ2-2; the TCRdb call, TRBD2, lacks DNA for checking. The CDR3 is 16 amino acids. No DNA has been recorded. Germline values: CDR1 KGHSH, CDR2 LQKENI.

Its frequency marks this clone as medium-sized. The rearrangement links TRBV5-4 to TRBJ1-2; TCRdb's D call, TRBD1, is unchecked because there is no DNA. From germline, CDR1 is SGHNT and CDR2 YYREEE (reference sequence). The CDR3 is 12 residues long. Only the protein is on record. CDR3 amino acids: CASSLATYGYTF.

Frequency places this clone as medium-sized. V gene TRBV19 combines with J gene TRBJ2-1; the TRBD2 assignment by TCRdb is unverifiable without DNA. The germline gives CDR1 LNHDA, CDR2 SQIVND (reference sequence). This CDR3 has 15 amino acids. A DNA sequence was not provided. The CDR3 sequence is CASSLQRQRYNEQFF.

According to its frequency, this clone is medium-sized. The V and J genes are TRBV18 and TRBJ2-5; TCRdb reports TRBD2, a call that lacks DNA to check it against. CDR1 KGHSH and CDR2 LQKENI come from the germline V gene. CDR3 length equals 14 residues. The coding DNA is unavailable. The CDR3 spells CASSPQAGKETQYF.

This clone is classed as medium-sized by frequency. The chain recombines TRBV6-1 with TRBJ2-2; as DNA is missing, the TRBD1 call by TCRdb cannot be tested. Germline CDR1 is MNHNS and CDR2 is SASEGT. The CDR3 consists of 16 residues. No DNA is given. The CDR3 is CASSEIQGANTGELFF.

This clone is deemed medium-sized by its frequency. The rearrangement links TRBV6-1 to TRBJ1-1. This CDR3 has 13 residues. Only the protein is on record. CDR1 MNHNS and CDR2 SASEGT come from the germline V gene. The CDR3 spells CASSDFPELVAFF.

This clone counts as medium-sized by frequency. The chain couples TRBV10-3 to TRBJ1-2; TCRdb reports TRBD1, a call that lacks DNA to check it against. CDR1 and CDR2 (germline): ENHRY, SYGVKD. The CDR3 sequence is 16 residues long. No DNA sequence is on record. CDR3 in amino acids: CAIRPNPGQGAYGYTF.

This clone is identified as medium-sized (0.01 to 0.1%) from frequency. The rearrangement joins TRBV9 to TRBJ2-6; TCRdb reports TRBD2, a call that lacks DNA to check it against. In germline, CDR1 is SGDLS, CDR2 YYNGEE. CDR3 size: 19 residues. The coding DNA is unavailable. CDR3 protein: CASSVVGTSGSSGANVLTF.

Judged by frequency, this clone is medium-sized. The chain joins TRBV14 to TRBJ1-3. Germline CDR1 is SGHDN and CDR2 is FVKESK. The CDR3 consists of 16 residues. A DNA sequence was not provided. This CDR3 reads CASSLLGPSSGNTIYF. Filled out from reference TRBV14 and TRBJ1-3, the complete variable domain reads EAGVTQFPSHSVIEKGQTVTLRCDPISGHDNLYWYRRVMGKEIKFLLHFVKESKQDESGMPNNRFLAERTGGTYSTLKVQPAELEDSGVYFCASSLLGPSSGNTIYFGEGSWLTVV.

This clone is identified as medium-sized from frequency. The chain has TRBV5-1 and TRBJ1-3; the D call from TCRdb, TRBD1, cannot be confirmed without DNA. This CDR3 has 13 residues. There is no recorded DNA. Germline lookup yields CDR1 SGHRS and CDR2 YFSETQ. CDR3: CASSLHRGNTIYF.

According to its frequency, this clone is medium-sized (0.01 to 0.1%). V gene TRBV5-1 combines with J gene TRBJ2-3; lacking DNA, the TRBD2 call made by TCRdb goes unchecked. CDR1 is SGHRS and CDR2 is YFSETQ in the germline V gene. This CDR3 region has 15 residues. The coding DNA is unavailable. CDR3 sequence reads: CASSLAGGYTDTQYF.